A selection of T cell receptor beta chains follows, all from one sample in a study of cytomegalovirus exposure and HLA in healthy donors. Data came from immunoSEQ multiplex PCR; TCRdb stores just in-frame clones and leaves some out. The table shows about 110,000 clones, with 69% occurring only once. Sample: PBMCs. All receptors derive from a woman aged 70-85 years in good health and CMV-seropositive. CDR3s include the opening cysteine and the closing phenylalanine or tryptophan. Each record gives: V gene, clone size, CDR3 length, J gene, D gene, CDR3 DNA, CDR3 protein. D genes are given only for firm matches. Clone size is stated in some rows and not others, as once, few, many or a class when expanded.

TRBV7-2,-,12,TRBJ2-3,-,TGTGCCAGCAGCCCCTATCCGAATACGCAGTATTTT,CASSPYPNTQYF
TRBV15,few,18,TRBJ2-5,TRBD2,TGTGCCACCAGCAGTACTTGGGGCACTAGCGGGGAACAAGAGACCCAGTACTTC,CATSSTWGTSGEQETQYF
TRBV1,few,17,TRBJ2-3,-,TGCACCAGCAGCCAAGTGTGTGTGGCGGGGGCCACAGATACGCAGTATTTT,CTSSQVCVAGATDTQYF
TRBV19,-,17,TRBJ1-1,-,TGTGCCAGTAGTATAGTTGGCCGACAGGTAACGAACACTGAAGCTTTCTTT,CASSIVGRQVTNTEAFF
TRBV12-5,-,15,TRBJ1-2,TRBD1,TGTGCTAGTGGTATTCCGGGACAGGGTGACTATGGCTACACCTTC,CASGIPGQGDYGYTF
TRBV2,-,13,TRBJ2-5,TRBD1,TGTGCCAGCAGTGGACAGGGCGGCGAGACCCAGTACTTC,CASSGQGGETQYF
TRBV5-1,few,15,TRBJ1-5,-,TGCGCCAGCAGCTTGGATGCCAGTGGCAATCAGCCCCAGCATTTT,CASSLDASGNQPQHF
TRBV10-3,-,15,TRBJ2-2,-,TGTGCCATCAGTGAAGACAAGCCTCTCGGCGGGGAGCTGTTTTTT,CAISEDKPLGGELFF
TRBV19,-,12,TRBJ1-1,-,TGTGCCAGTATGGGACAATACACTGAAGCTTTCTTT,CASMGQYTEAFF
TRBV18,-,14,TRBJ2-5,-,TGTGCCAGCTCACCACCGAACTACCAAGAGACCCAGTACTTC,CASSPPNYQETQYF
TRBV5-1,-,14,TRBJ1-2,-,TGCGCCAGCAGGCCCTCCTGGACATCGGATGGCTACACCTTC,CASRPSWTSDGYTF
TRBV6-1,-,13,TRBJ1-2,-,TGTGCCACAGCTTTGACGGAGTCTTTTGGCTACACCTTC,CATALTESFGYTF
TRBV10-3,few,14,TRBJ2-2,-,TGTGCCATCAGTGACAGGGGCAGGACCGGGGAGCTGTTTTTT,CAISDRGRTGELFF
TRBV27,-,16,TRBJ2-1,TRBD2,TGTGCCAGCAGGAGGGGCGGGGGGGCCGCCTACAATGAGCAGTTCTTC,CASRRGGGAAYNEQFF
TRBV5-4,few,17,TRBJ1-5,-,TGTGCCACCCGTGACAGCGTGGGTGGAGTGAGCAATCAGCCCCAGCATTTT,CATRDSVGGVSNQPQHF
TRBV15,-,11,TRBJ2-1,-,TGTGCCACCAGCTTAGCAACTGAGCAGTTCTTC,CATSLATEQFF
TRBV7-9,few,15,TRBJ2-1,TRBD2,TGTGCCAGCAGCTTAGGCGGGGGGAGTGGGAATGAGCAGTTCTTC,CASSLGGGSGNEQFF
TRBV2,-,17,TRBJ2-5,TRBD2,TGTGCCAGCAGTAAGGGGACTAGCGGGGGGGGTCAAGAGACCCAGTACTTC,CASSKGTSGGGQETQYF
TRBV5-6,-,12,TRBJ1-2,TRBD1,TGTGCCAGCAGCCGACAGGGATTGGCCTACACCTTC,CASSRQGLAYTF
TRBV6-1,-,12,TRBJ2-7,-,TGTGCCAGCCACAGGAGCTCCTACGAGCAGTACTTC,CASHRSSYEQYF
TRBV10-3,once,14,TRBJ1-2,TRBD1,TGTGCCATCAGGGGGACAGGGGGTAGCTATGGCTACACCTTC,CAIRGTGGSYGYTF
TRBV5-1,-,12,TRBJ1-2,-,TGCGCCAGCAGCTCGGGATTACAAGGCTACACCTTC,CASSSGLQGYTF
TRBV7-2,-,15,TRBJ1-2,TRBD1,TGTGCCAGCAGCCTAGTCAGGGGGAAAGGATATGGCTACACCTTC,CASSLVRGKGYGYTF
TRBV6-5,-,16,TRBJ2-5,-,TGTGCCAGCAGTTACCCAGTGGGGGGGCTGGAGGAGACCCAGTACTTC,CASSYPVGGLEETQYF
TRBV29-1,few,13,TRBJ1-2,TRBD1,TGCAGCGTTGGGACAGGGGTAGTCTATGGCTACACCTTC,CSVGTGVVYGYTF
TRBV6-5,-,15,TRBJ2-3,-,TGTGCCAGCAGTTACGGACGGGGGTCGACAGATACGCAGTATTTT,CASSYGRGSTDTQYF
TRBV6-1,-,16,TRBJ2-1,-,TGTGCCAGCAGTGAAGAAGGGGCCCATTCCTACAATGAGCAGTTCTTC,CASSEEGAHSYNEQFF
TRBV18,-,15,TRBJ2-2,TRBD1,TGTGCCAGCTCACCGGGACAGGGGGTCACCGGGGAGCTGTTTTTT,CASSPGQGVTGELFF
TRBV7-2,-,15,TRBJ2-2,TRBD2,TGTGCCAGCAGAGGGACTAGCGGGAACACCGGGGAGCTGTTTTTT,CASRGTSGNTGELFF
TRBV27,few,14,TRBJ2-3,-,TGTGCCAGTAGAGAGTGGGGGGGCACAGATACGCAGTATTTT,CASREWGGTDTQYF
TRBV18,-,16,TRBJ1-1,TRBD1,TGTGCCAGCTCACCAGGATTAGACAGGGGGACCATATCGGCTTTCTTT,CASSPGLDRGTISAFF
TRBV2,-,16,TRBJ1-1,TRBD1,TGTGCCAGTTTTGGCTGGGGTCAGGGGGTTGGCACTGAAGCTTTCTTT,CASFGWGQGVGTEAFF
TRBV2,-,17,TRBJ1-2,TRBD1,TGTGCCAGCAGTGAAGGGTATAGGGACAGGTTAAGCTATGGCTACACCTTC,CASSEGYRDRLSYGYTF
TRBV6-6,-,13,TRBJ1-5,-,TGTGCCAGCAGTCCAGAGGGTTTCATGGCCCAGCATTTT,CASSPEGFMAQHF
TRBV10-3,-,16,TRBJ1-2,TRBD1,TGTGCCATCAGTGAGAGCGGGACAGGGTCCAGATATAGCTACACCTTC,CAISESGTGSRYSYTF
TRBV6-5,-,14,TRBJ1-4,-,TGTGCCAGCAGTTACAGAGGGATTAATGAAAAACTGTTTTTT,CASSYRGINEKLFF
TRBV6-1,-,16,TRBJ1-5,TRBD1,TGTGCCAGCAGTGACCAGGGGGCAGGGAGAACTCAGCCCCAGCATTTT,CASSDQGAGRTQPQHF
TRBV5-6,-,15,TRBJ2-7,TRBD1,TGTGCCAGCAGCTTGAGTGGGACAGGGTCCTACGAGCAGTACTTC,CASSLSGTGSYEQYF
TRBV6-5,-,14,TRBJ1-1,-,TGTGCCAGCACCCGAGACAGGAGGAACACTGAAGCTTTCTTT,CASTRDRRNTEAFF
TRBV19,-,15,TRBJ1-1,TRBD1,TGTGCCAGTAGTAGCGGCCCAGGACAGGGCACTGAAGCTTTCTTT,CASSSGPGQGTEAFF
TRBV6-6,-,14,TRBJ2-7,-,TGTGCCAGCAGTTACCCAGGGGCTGACTACGAGCAGTACTTC,CASSYPGADYEQYF
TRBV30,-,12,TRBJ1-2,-,TGTGCCTGGAGTCGGGGGGCTTACGGCTACACCTTC,CAWSRGAYGYTF
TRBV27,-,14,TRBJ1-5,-,TGTGCCAGCAGTCCCTATAATAGCAATCAGCCCCAGCATTTT,CASSPYNSNQPQHF
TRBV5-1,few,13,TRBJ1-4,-,TGCGCCAGCAGCCGTGACCAGGGGGAAAAACTGTTTTTT,CASSRDQGEKLFF
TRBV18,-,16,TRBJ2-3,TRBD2,TGTGCCAGCTCACCCCTAGCGGGGGGGACCACAGATACGCAGTATTTT,CASSPLAGGTTDTQYF
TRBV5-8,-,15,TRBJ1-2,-,TGTGCCAGCAGCTCGTCCGCGGGACTCTTAGAGGGCTACACCTTC,CASSSSAGLLEGYTF
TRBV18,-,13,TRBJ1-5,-,TGTGCCAGCTCACCCGACAGGACTCAGCCCCAGCATTTT,CASSPDRTQPQHF
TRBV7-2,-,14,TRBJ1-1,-,TGTGCCAGCAGCCCGAAAAGGGAGGGGACCAAAGCTTTCTTT,CASSPKREGTKAFF
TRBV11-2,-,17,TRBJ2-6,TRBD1,TGTGCCAGCAGCTTAGGGGACAGCATCTCCGGGGCCAACGTCCTGACTTTC,CASSLGDSISGANVLTF
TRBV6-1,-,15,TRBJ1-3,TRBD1,TGTGCCAGCAGTGAAGCGACAGGGACTGGAAACACCATATATTTT,CASSEATGTGNTIYF
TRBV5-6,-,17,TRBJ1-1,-,TGTGCCAGCAGCTTGGCCGGTAGTCTTAACAGGAACACTGAAGCTTTCTTT,CASSLAGSLNRNTEAFF
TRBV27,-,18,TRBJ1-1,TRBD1,TGTGCCAGCAGTTCGCTCCGACAGGGCCCCTACATGAACACTGAAGCTTTCTTT,CASSSLRQGPYMNTEAFF
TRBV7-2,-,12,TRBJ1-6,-,TGTGCCAGCAGCCATGACACATCACCCCTCCACTTT,CASSHDTSPLHF
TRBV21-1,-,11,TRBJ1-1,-,TGTGCCAGCAGCACACAGGGGGCAGCTTTCTTT,CASSTQGAAFF
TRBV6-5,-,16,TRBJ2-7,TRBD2,TGTGCCAGCAGTTACTCATTGCGGGGGGGCACGAACGAGCAGTACTTC,CASSYSLRGGTNEQYF
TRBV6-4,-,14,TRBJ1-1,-,TGTGCCAGCAGCCGCGGAGAGGGATCCACTGAAGCTTTCTTT,CASSRGEGSTEAFF
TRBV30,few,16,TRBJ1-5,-,TGTGCCTGGAGTGCCGCGAACCCAGGGGCTAATCAGCCCCAGCATTTT,CAWSAANPGANQPQHF
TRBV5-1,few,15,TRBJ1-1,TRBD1,TGCGCCAGCAGCTTACCGACAGGGTCAGACACTGAAGCTTTCTTT,CASSLPTGSDTEAFF
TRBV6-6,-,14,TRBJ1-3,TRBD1,TGTGCCAGCAGATGGGACAGGAGGGAAAACACCATATATTTT,CASRWDRRENTIYF
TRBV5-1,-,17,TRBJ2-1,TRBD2,TGCGCCAGCAGCTTGACGACTAGCGGGGGGGCCTACAATGAGCAGTTCTTC,CASSLTTSGGAYNEQFF